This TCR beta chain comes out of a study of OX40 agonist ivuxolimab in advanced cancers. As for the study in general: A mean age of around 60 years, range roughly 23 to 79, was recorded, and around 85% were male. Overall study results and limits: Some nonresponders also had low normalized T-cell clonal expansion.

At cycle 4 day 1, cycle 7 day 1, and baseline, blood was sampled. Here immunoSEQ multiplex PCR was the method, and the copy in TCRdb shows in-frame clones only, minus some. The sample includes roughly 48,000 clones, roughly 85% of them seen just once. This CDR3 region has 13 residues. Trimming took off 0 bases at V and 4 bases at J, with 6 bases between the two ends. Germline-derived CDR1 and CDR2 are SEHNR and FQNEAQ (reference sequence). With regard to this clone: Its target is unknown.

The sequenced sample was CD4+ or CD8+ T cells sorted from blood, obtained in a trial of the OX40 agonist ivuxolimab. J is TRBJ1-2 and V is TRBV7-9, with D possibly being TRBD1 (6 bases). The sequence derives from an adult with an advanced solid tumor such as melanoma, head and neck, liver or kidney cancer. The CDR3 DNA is TGTGCCAGCAGCTTAGCAGGGGGCTATGGCTACACCTTC. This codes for CASSLAGGYGYTF.